This T cell receptor (beta chain) was documented in a study of blood T cell repertoires in COVID-19. Using immunoSEQ multiplex PCR, the repertoire was profiled, and TCRdb retains in-frame clones only, with some absent. This table has around 200,000 clones, around 80% appearing once. Germline V CDR1 and CDR2: KGHSH, LQKENI. Trimming cost V 3 bases and J 4 bases; bases outside gene matches: 3. The CDR3 spans 14 residues. This sequence joins TRBV18 and TRBJ1-5, with 7 positions matching TRBD1. Sequenced material: peripheral blood. The clonotype comes from an elderly woman with active or convalescent COVID-19. The CDR3 DNA reads TGTGCCAGCTCACCTAGGACAGGTAATCAGCCCCAGCATTTT. Translated: CASSPRTGNQPQHF.